This T cell receptor beta chain was identified during a study of Ad26.COV2.S vaccination and SARS-CoV-2 variants. About the study: Ad26.COV2.S arm of COV1001 included the donor. Dosing was one shot or two shots 56 days apart.

Treatment indicated: some 20 received Ad26.COV2.S at low or high dose, single or two shots; 5 received placebo; per-sample allocation not given. It was on day 63 after the first vaccine or placebo injection that samples were taken. TCRdb keeps only in-frame clones here, not all; method: immunoSEQ multiplex PCR. The sample lists about 260,000 clones, roughly 89% occurring once. Germline CDR1 and CDR2: SGHAT and FQNNGV. V was pared by 0 bases and J by 10 bases, with 15 bases between. The CDR3 runs to 14 residues. The chain links TRBV11-2 to TRBJ1-1, with D possibly matching TRBD1 (6 bases). This receptor was taken from a person aged 18-65 years who received the Ad26.COV2.S COVID-19 vaccine or a placebo. Sequencing used peripheral blood, obtained in a trial of Ad26.COV2.S vaccine versus placebo. CDR3 protein: CASSLDRGGPGAFF. The CDR3 DNA is TGTGCCAGCAGCTTAGATCGAGGGGGGCCGGGAGCTTTCTTT.